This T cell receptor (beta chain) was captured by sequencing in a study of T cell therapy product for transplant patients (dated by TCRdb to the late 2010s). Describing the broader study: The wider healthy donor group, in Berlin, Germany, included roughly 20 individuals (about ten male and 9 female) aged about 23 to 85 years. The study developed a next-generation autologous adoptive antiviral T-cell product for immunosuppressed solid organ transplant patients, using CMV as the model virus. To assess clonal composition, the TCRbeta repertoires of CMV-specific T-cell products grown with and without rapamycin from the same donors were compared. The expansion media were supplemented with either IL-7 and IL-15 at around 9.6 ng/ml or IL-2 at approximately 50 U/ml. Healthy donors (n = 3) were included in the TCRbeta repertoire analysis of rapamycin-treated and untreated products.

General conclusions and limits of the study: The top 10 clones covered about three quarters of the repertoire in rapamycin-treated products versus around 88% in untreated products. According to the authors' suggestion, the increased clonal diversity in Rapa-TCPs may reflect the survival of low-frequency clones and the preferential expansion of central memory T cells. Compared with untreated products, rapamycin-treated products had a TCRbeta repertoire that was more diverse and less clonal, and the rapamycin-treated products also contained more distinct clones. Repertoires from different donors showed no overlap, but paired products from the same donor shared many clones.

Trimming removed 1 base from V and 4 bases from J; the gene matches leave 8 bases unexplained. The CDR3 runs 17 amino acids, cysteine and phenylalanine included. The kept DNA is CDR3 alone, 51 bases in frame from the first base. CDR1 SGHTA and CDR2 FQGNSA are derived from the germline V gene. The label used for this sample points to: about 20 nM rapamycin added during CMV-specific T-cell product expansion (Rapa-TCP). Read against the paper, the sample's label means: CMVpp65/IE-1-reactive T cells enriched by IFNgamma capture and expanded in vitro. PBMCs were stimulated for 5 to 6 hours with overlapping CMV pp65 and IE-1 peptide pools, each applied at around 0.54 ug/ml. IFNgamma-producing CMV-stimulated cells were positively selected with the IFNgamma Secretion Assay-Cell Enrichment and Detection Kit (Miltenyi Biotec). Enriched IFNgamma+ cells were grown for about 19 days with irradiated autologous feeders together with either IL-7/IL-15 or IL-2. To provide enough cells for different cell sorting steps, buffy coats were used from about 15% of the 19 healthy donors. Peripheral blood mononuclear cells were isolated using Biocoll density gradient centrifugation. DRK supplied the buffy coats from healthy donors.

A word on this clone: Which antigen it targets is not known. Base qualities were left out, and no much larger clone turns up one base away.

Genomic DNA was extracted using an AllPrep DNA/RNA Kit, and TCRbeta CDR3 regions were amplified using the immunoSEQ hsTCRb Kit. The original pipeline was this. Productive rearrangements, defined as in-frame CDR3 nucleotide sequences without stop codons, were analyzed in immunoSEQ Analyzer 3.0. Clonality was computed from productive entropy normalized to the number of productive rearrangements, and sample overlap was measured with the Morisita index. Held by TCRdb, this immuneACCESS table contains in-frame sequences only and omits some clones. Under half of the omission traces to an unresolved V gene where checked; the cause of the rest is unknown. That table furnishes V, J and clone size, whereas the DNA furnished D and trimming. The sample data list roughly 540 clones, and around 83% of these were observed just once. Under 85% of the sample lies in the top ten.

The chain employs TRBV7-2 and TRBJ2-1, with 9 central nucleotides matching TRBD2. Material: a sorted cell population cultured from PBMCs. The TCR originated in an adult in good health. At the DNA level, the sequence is TGTGCCAGCAGCTTAGGGCGGTTAGCGGGAGCATACAATGAGCAGTTCTTC. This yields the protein CASSLGRLAGAYNEQFF.